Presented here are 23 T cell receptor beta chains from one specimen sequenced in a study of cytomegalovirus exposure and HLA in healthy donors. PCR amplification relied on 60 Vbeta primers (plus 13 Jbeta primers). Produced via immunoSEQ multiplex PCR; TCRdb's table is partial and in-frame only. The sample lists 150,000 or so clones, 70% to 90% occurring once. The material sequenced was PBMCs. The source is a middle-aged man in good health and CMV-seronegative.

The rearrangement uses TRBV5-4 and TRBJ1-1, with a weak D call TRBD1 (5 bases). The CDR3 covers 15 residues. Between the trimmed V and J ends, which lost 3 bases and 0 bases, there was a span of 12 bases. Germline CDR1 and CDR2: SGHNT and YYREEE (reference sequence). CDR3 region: CASSYAGRMNTEAFF. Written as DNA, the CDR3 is TGTGCCAGCAGCTATGCAGGGAGGATGAACACTGAAGCTTTCTTT.

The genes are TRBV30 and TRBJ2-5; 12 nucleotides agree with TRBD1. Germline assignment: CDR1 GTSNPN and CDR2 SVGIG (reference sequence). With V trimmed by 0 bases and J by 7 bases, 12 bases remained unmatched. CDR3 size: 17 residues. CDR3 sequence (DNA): TGTGCCTGGAGTGTACTAGGTGGGACAGGGGGCTCGGTGACCCAGTACTTC. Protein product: CAWSVLGGTGGSVTQYF.

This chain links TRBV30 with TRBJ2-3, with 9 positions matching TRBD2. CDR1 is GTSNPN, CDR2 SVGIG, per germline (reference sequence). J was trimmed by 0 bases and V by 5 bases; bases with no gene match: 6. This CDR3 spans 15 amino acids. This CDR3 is CAWGRGGVSTDTQYF. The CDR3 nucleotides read TGTGCCTGGGGGCGGGGGGGTGTTAGCACAGATACGCAGTATTTT.

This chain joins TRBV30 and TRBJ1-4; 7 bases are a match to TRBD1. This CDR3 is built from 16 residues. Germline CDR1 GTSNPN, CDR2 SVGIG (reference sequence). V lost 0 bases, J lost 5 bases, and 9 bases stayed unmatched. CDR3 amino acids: CAWSVRQGEKNEKLFF. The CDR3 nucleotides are TGTGCCTGGAGTGTACGACAGGGCGAAAAAAATGAAAAACTGTTTTTT.

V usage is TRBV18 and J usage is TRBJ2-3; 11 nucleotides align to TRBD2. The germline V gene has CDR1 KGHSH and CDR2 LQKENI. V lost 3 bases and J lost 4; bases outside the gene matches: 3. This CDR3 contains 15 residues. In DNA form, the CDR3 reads TGTGCCAGCTCACCCACTAGCGGGAGCTCAGATACGCAGTATTTT. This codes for CASSPTSGSSDTQYF.

CDR3 coding DNA: TGTGCCAGCAGCCTAGGGACAGTCCAAGAGACCCAGTACTTC. Protein product: CASSLGTVQETQYF. This chain links TRBV11-2 with TRBJ2-5, with 7 bases that match TRBD1. The V gene end was trimmed by 5 bases and the J gene end by 1 base; junction bases not matched to a gene: 4. Germline V gene sequence: CDR1 SGHAT, CDR2 FQNNGV. The CDR3 has 14 amino acids.

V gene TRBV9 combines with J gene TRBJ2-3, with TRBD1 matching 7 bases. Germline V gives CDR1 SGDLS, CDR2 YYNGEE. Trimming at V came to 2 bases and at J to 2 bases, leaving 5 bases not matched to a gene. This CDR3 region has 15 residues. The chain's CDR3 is CASSVTGDNTDTQYF. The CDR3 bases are TGTGCCAGCAGCGTCACAGGGGATAACACAGATACGCAGTATTTT.

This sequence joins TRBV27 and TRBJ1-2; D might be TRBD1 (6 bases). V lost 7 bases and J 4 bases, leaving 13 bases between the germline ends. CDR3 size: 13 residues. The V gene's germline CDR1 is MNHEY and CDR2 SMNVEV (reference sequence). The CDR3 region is CASNPTGPYGYTF. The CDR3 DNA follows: TGTGCCAGCAACCCGACAGGACCCTATGGCTACACCTTC.

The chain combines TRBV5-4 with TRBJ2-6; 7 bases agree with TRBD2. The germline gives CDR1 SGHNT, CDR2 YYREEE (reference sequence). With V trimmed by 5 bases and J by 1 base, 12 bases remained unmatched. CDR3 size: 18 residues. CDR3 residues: CASRANGGTVSGANVLTF. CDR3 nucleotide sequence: TGTGCCAGCAGAGCGAACGGGGGGACGGTATCTGGGGCCAACGTCCTGACTTTC.

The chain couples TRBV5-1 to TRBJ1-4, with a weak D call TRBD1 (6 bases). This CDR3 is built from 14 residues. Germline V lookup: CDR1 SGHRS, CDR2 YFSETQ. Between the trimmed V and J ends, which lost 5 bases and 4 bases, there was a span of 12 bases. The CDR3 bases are TGCGCCAGCAGGGTTTCAGGGGATAATGAAAAACTGTTTTTT. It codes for CASRVSGDNEKLFF.

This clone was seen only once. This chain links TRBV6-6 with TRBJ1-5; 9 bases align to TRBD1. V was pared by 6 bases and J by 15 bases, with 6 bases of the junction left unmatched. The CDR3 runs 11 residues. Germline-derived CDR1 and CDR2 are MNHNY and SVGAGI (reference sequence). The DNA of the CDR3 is TGTGCCAGCAGCCAGGGACAGGGCATGCATTTT. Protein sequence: CASSQGQGMHF.

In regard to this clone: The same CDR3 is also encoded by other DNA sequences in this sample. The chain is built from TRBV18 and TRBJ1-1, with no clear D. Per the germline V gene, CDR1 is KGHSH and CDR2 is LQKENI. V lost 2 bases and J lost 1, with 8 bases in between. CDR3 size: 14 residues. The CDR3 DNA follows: TGTGCCAGCTCACCATCGGGAGGGAACACTGAAGCTTTCTTT. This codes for CASSPSGGNTEAFF. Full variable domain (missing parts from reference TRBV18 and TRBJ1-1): NAGVMQNPRHLVRRRGQEARLRCSPMKGHSHVYWYRQLPEEGLKFMVYLQKENIIDESGMPKERFSAEFPKEGPSILRIQQVVRGDSAAYFCASSPSGGNTEAFFGQGTRLTVV.

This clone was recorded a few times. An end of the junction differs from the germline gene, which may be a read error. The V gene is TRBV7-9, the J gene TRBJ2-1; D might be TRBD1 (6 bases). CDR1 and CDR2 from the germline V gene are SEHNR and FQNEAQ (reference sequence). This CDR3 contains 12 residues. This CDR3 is CSSSFGQNEQFF. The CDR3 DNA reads TGTTCCAGCAGCTTCGGACAGAATGAGCAGTTCTTC.

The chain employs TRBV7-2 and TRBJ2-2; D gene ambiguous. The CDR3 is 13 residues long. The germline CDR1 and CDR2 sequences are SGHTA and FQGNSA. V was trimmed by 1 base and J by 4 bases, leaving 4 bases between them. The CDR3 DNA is TGTGCCAGCAGCTTAGGTCGCACCGGGGAGCTGTTTTTT. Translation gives CASSLGRTGELFF.

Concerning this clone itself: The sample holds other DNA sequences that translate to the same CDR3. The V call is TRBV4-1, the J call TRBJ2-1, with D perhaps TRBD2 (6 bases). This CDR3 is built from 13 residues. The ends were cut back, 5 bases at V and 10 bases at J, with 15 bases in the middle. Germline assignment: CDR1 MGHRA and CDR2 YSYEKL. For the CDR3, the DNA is TGCGCCAGCAGCGCCACGGGGGACCGGGAGCAGTTCTTC. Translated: CASSATGDREQFF.

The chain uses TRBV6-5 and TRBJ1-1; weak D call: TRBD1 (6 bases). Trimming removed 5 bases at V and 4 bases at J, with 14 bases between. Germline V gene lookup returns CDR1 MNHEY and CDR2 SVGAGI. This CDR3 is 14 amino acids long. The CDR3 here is CASSNLGHPTEAFF. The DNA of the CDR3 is TGTGCCAGCAGTAATTTGGGACATCCCACTGAAGCTTTCTTT.

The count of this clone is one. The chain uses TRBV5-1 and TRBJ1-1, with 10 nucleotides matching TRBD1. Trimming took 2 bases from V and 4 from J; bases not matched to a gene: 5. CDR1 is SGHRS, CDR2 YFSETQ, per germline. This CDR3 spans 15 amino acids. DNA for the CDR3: TGCGCCAGCAGCTTTGACAGGGGGCGTTCCACTGAAGCTTTCTTT. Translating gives CASSFDRGRSTEAFF.

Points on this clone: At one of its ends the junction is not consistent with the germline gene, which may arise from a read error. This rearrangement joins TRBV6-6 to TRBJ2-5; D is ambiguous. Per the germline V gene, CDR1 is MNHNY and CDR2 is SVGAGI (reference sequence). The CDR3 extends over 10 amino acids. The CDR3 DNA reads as TGTGCCAGCAACCAGGAGACCCAGTACTTC. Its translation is CASNQETQYF.

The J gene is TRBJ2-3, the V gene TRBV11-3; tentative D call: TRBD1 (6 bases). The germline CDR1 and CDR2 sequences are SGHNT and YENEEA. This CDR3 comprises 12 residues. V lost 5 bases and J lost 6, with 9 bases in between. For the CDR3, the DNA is TGTGCCAGCAGCAAGGGGGTGGATACGCAGTATTTT. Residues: CASSKGVDTQYF.

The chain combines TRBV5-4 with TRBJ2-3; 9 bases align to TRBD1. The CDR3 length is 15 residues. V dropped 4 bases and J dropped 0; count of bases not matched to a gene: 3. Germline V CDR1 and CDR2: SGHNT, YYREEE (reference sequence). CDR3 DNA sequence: TGTGCCAGCAGCCTGGGACAGGGTAGCACAGATACGCAGTATTTT. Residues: CASSLGQGSTDTQYF.

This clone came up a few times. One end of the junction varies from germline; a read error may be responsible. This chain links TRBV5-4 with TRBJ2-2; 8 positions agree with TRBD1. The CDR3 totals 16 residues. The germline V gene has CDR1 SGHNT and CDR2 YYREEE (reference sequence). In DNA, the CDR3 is TGTGCCGGCAGCCCATGGACAGGGTTGGACACCGGGGAGCTGTTTTTT. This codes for CAGSPWTGLDTGELFF.

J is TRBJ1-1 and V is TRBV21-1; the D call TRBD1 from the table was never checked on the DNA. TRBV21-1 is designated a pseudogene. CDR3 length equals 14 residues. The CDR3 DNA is TGTGCCAGCAGCCCCCAGGGGGTAGGCACTGAAGCTTTCTTT. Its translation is CASSPQGVGTEAFF.

The CDR3: CASTPRQAMNTEAFF. The CDR3, as DNA: TGTGCCAGCACCCCGAGACAGGCGATGAACACTGAAGCTTTCTTT. The gene calls are TRBV7-9 and TRBJ1-1; D perhaps matches TRBD1 (6 bases). The V and J ends lost 7 bases and 0 bases respectively, with 15 bases between them. Germline CDR1 SEHNR, CDR2 FQNEAQ (reference sequence). This CDR3 contains 15 residues.